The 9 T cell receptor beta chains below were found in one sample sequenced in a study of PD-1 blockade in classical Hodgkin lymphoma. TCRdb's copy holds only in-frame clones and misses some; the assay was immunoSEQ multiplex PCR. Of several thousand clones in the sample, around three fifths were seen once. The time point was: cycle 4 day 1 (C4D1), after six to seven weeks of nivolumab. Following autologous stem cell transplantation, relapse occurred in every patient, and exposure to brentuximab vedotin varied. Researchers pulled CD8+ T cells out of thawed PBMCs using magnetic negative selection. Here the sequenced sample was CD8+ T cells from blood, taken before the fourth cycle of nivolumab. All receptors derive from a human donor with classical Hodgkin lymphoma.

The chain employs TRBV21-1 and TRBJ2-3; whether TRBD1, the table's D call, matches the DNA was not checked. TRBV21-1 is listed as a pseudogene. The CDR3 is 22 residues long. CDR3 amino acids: CASSKRPGQGGCGGEIGDTQYF. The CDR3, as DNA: TGTGCCAGCAGCAAACGCCCGGGACAGGGGGGTTGTGGAGGGGAGATTGGAGATACGCAGTATTTT.

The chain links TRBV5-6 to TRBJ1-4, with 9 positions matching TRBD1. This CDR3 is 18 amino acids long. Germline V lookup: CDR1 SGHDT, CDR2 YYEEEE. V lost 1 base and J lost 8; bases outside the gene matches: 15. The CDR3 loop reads CASSLSIEQGAGNEKLFF. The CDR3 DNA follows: TGTGCCAGCAGCTTGTCGATCGAACAGGGGGCGGGAAACGAAAAACTGTTTTTT.

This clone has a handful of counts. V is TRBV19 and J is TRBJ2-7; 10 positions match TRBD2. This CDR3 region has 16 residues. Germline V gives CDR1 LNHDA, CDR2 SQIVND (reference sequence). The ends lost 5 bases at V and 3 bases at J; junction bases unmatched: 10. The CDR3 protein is CASSSLAGEPGYEQYF. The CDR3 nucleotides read TGTGCCAGTAGTTCCCTAGCGGGAGAGCCTGGCTACGAGCAGTACTTC.

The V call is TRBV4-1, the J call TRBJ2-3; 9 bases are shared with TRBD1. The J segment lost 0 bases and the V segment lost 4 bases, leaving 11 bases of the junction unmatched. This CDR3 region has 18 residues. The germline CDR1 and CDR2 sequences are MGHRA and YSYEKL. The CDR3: CASSPLHRTGASTDTQYF. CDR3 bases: TGCGCCAGCAGCCCCTTACACCGGACAGGGGCTAGCACAGATACGCAGTATTTT.

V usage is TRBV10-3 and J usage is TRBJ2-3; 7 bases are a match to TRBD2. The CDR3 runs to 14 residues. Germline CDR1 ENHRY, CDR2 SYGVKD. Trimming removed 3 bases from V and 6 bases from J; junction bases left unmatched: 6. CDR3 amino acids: CAISDPGLLDTQYF. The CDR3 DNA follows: TGTGCCATCAGTGACCCGGGACTATTGGATACGCAGTATTTT.

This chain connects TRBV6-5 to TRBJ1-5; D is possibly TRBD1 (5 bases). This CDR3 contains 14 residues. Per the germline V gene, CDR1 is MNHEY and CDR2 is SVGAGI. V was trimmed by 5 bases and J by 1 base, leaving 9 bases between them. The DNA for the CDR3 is TGTGCCAGCAGTCACGACAGAAGCAATCAGCCCCAGCATTTT. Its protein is CASSHDRSNQPQHF.

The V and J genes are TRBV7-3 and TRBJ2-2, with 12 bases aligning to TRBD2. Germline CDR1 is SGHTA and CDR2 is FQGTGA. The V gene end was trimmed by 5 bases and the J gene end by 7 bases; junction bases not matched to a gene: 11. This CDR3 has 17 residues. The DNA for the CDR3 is TGTGCCAGCAGCCCGGGACTAGCGGGTCTATCTGGCGGGGAGCTGTTTTTT. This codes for CASSPGLAGLSGGELFF. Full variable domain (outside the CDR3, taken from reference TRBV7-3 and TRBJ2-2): GAGVSQTPSNKVTEKGKYVELRCDPISGHTALYWYRQSLGQGPEFLIYFQGTGAADDSGLPNDRFFAVRPEGSVSTLKIQRTERGDSAVYLCASSPGLAGLSGGELFFGEGSRLTVL.

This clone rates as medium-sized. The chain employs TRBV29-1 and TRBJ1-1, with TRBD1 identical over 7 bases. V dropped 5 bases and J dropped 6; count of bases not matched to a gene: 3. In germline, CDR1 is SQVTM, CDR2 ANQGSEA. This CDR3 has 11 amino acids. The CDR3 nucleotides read TGCAGCGTTTCAGGGGGGGCTGAAGCTTTCTTT. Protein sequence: CSVSGGAEAFF. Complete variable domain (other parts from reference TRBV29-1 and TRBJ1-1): SAVISQKPSRDICQRGTSLTIQCQVDSQVTMMFWYRQQPGQSLTLIATANQGSEATYESGFVIDKFPISRPNLTFSTLTVSNMSPEDSSIYLCSVSGGAEAFFGQGTRLTVV.

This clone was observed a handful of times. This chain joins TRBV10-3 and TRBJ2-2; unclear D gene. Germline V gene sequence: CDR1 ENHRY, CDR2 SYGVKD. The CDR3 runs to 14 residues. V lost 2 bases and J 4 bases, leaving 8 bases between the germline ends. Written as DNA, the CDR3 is TGTGCCATCAGTGAGAATCCGATCACCGGGGAGCTGTTTTTT. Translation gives CAISENPITGELFF.